Below are 29 T cell receptor beta chains sequenced from a single sample in a study of blood T cell repertoires in COVID-19. Produced via immunoSEQ multiplex PCR; TCRdb's table is partial and in-frame only. The sample holds about 120,000 clones, about 79% seen once. Sequencing was carried out using peripheral blood. Receptors were obtained from a man aged 65 to 79 with acute or convalescent COVID-19.

This clone has more than one count but fewer than ten. The chain combines TRBV7-8 with TRBJ2-3; possible D gene TRBD2, 6 bases. Trimming stripped 5 bases from V and 2 bases from J, with 8 bases between. CDR3 length equals 13 residues. Per the germline V gene, CDR1 is SGHVS and CDR2 is FQNEAQ. CDR3 DNA sequence: TGTGCCAGCAGCCGGGAGTCCACAGATACGCAGTATTTT. Residues: CASSRESTDTQYF.

This chain connects TRBV29-1 to TRBJ2-5, with TRBD1 matching over 9 bases. The CDR3 is made up of 14 amino acids. The J segment lost 5 bases and the V segment lost 7 bases, leaving 11 bases of the junction unmatched. Germline CDR1 reads SQVTM; CDR2 reads ANQGSEA. This chain's CDR3 is CSAGTGSGWETQYF. The DNA for the CDR3 is TGCAGCGCCGGGACAGGGTCTGGGTGGGAGACCCAGTACTTC.

This clone showed up just once. The rearrangement links TRBV24-1 to TRBJ1-3, with 9 bases matching TRBD1. This CDR3 comprises 17 residues. CDR1 and CDR2 (germline): KGHDR, SFDVKD. The junction had 7 bases not matched to a gene; V was cut back by 4 bases and J by 1 base. CDR3 sequence reads: CATSDPTGGSSGNTIYF. The CDR3, as DNA: TGTGCCACCAGTGACCCTACAGGGGGCAGTTCTGGAAACACCATATATTTT.

There are a few counts of this clone. The chain joins TRBV30 to TRBJ1-1; 7 nucleotides align to TRBD1. The germline V gene encodes CDR1 GTSNPN and CDR2 SVGIG (reference sequence). V shed 0 bases and J 0 bases; nucleotides not matched to a gene: 10. The CDR3 covers 17 residues. For the CDR3, the DNA is TGTGCCTGGAGTGTACGAGGGGGCAGGGGTATGAACACTGAAGCTTTCTTT. This encodes CAWSVRGGRGMNTEAFF.

CDR3 in DNA: TGCGCCAGCAGCCCAAAGACAGGAAACTCTGGAAACACCATATATTTT. Amino acids: CASSPKTGNSGNTIYF. The chain couples TRBV5-1 to TRBJ1-3, with D perhaps TRBD1 (6 bases). The CDR3 length is 16 residues. Trimming pared 4 bases from V and 0 bases from J, leaving 14 bases between. Looked up from germline, CDR1 is SGHRS and CDR2 is YFSETQ.

The rearrangement joins TRBV11-3 to TRBJ1-1; D unresolved. CDR1 is SGHNT, CDR2 YENEEA, per germline. Trimming left V 1 base short and J 0 bases short, with 3 bases between. The CDR3 consists of 13 residues. The CDR3 here is CASSLGVNTEAFF. The CDR3 bases are TGTGCCAGCAGCTTAGGAGTGAACACTGAAGCTTTCTTT.

V is TRBV5-4 and J is TRBJ2-7; maybe TRBD1 (5 bases). The germline V and J ends were trimmed by 4 bases and 3 bases, with 14 bases remaining between them. The CDR3 has 14 residues. Germline V CDR1 and CDR2: SGHNT, YYREEE (reference sequence). Here the CDR3 reads CASSPDSQGYEQYF. The CDR3 DNA sequence: TGTGCCAGCAGCCCTGACAGTCAGGGCTACGAGCAGTACTTC.

The chain has TRBV18 and TRBJ1-2; perhaps TRBD1 as D (6 bases). V lost 3 bases and J 5 bases, leaving 22 bases between the germline ends. The CDR3 contains 17 residues. Germline loops: CDR1 KGHSH, CDR2 LQKENI. CDR3 sequence reads: CASSPTVLGQKEYGYTF. CDR3 in DNA: TGTGCCAGCTCACCCACTGTACTCGGACAGAAAGAATATGGCTACACCTTC.

This chain uses TRBV12-5 with TRBJ1-1, with TRBD1 matching 9 bases. CDR3 length equals 16 residues. V was pared by 1 base and J by 0 bases, with 3 bases of the junction left unmatched. Germline assignment: CDR1 LGHNT and CDR2 FRNRAP. In nucleotides, the CDR3 is TGTGCTAGTGGTTTGGCGACAGGGGGGGTGAACACTGAAGCTTTCTTT. Protein sequence: CASGLATGGVNTEAFF. The variable domain in full, with the rest retrieved from reference TRBV12-5 and TRBJ1-1, is DARVTQTPRHKVTEMGQEVTMRCQPILGHNTVFWYRQTMMQGLELLAYFRNRAPLDDSGMPKDRFSAEMPDATLATLKIQPSEPRDSAVYFCASGLATGGVNTEAFFGQGTRLTVV.

The J gene is TRBJ2-2, the V gene TRBV5-1; TRBD1 aligns across 8 bases. Germline-derived CDR1 and CDR2 are SGHRS and YFSETQ. The V and J ends lost 0 bases and 4 bases, in that order; junction bases with no gene match: 5. This CDR3 contains 16 residues. CDR3 sequence: CASSLGGGQGTGELFF. The CDR3 nucleotides are TGCGCCAGCAGCTTGGGCGGTGGACAGGGCACCGGGGAGCTGTTTTTT.

The V and J genes are TRBV6-2 or TRBV6-3 and TRBJ1-5, with a possible D match to TRBD1 (6 bases). The CDR3 runs 15 residues. Germline CDR1 reads MNHEY; CDR2 reads SVGEGT. Trimming took off 6 bases at V and 5 bases at J, with 17 bases between the two ends. The CDR3 DNA reads TGTGCCAGCAGCCGAGTAAACAGGGAAGATCAGCCCCAGCATTTT. This codes for CASSRVNREDQPQHF.

The genes are TRBV5-1 and TRBJ1-3; TRBD1 aligns across 7 bases. Germline lookup yields CDR1 SGHRS and CDR2 YFSETQ. The CDR3 has 14 residues. V gave up 4 bases and J gave up 3 bases; unmatched junction bases: 4. The CDR3 loop is CASSITGVGNTIYF. CDR3 sequence (DNA): TGCGCCAGCAGCATAACAGGGGTTGGAAACACCATATATTTT.

The chain is built from TRBV3-1 (or the pseudogene TRBV3-2) and TRBJ1-2; no firm D call. The CDR3 length is 14 residues. CDR1 and CDR2 (germline): LGHDT, YNNKEL (reference sequence). V shed 4 bases and J shed 4 bases, with 13 bases lying between them. CDR3 in amino acids: CASSRAYPSYGYTF. In nucleotides, the CDR3 is TGTGCCAGCAGCCGAGCTTATCCCTCCTATGGCTACACCTTC.

With regard to this clone: The same CDR3 arises from other DNA sequences in this sample as well. The CDR3 loop reads CASSFSGNTIYF. The CDR3 DNA reads TGTGCCAGCAGTTTCTCCGGAAACACCATATATTTT. The chain is built from TRBV12-3 or TRBV12-4 and TRBJ1-3; D unresolved. The V end lost 3 bases, the J end lost 4 bases, and 4 bases lay between the germline ends. There are 12 residues in the CDR3.

The V and J genes are TRBV12-2 and TRBJ1-2. TRBV12-2 is a listed pseudogene. The length of the CDR3 is 14 residues. The CDR3 DNA sequence: TGTGCAAGTCGCTTAGAGCGAGGGTTGACTGGCTACACCTTC. This encodes CASRLERGLTGYTF.

The rearrangement links TRBV2 to TRBJ1-2; no firm D call. V was shortened by 6 bases and J by 2 bases, with 4 bases between the two germline ends. This CDR3 has 11 amino acids. CDR1 and CDR2 (germline): SNHLY, FYNNEI. As DNA, the CDR3 is TGTGCCAGCAGCGTAAACTATGGCTACACCTTC. The encoded protein is CASSVNYGYTF.

V gene TRBV6-6 combines with J gene TRBJ2-7; TRBD1 matches at 7 bases. CDR3 length: 14 amino acids. Unmatched junction bases numbered 10, after V lost 8 bases and J lost 3 bases. CDR1 and CDR2 from the germline V gene are MNHNY and SVGAGI (reference sequence). CDR3 DNA sequence: TGTGCCAGCGTCGGGACAGCGACCTTCTACGAGCAGTACTTC. Translating gives CASVGTATFYEQYF.

V usage is TRBV6-2 or TRBV6-3 and J usage is TRBJ1-2; D is possibly TRBD1 (6 bases). The CDR3 runs 14 residues. The germline CDR1 and CDR2 sequences are MNHEY and SVGEGT. V was shortened by 6 bases and J by 2 bases, with 13 bases between the two germline ends. This CDR3 reads CASSDRWRNYGYTF. DNA of the CDR3: TGTGCCAGCAGCGACAGGTGGCGAAACTATGGCTACACCTTC.

This clone was picked up a small number of times. The CDR3 is CASSKGLQGAAATNEKLFF. CDR3 bases: TGTGCCAGCAGCAAAGGGCTTCAGGGGGCAGCGGCAACTAATGAAAAACTGTTTTTT. V and J are TRBV21-1 and TRBJ1-4; the table's D call of TRBD1 was not tested on the DNA. TRBV21-1 is shown as a pseudogene. The CDR3 runs to 19 residues.

The rearrangement uses TRBV3-1 (or the pseudogene TRBV3-2) and TRBJ1-5; tentatively, D is TRBD1 (5 bases). Trimming took 6 bases from V and 1 from J, leaving 10 bases between them. Germline V gene data show CDR1 as LGHDT and CDR2 as YNNKEL (reference sequence). This CDR3 comprises 14 residues. CDR3 sequence: CASRLGGSNQPQHF. The CDR3 region has the DNA TGTGCCAGCAGGCTGGGGGGGAGCAATCAGCCCCAGCATTTT.

The V call is TRBV5-1, the J call TRBJ1-1, with 7 bases identical to TRBD1. CDR3 length equals 14 residues. Losses at the gene ends were 4 bases for V and 3 bases for J; bases not matched to a gene: 6. From germline, CDR1 is SGHRS and CDR2 YFSETQ. The CDR3 coding sequence is TGCGCCAGCAGCAGGGGACAGCCCCACACTGAAGCTTTCTTT. Its translation is CASSRGQPHTEAFF.

The J gene is TRBJ1-2, the V gene TRBV4-2, with D tentatively TRBD1 (5 bases). The CDR3 has 16 residues. CDR1 LGHNA and CDR2 YNFKEQ come from the germline V gene. With 5 bases removed from V and 4 bases from J, the gap between germline ends came to 20 bases. CDR3 amino acids: CASSNGRAGTGYGYTF. The CDR3 DNA sequence: TGTGCCAGCAGCAACGGACGGGCTGGGACTGGCTATGGCTACACCTTC.

The CDR3, as DNA: TGTGCCAGCGGCGGGGGGGCGAACACTGAAGCTTTCTTT. This sequence encodes CASGGGANTEAFF. The rearrangement links TRBV2 to TRBJ1-1, with TRBD1 as a possible D gene (6 bases). The CDR3 extends over 13 amino acids. Germline V gene data show CDR1 as SNHLY and CDR2 as FYNNEI. V was clipped by 8 bases and J by 1 base, with 11 bases between them.

The chain has TRBV5-1 and TRBJ1-1; possible D gene TRBD1, 5 bases. Germline V CDR1 and CDR2: SGHRS, YFSETQ. Trimming removed 2 bases from V and 2 bases from J, with 16 bases in between. The CDR3 consists of 16 residues. The CDR3 nucleotides read TGCGCCAGCAGCTTTCGACAGTCCTTTCCTAACACTGAAGCTTTCTTT. As protein: CASSFRQSFPNTEAFF.

The chain is built from TRBV4-1 and TRBJ2-1; D gene uncertain. From germline, CDR1 is MGHRA and CDR2 YSYEKL. The CDR3 is 16 residues long. V shed 4 bases and J shed 12 bases, with 25 bases lying between them. CDR3 amino acids: CASSRRLTLLTMRQFF. For the CDR3, the DNA is TGCGCCAGCAGCCGAAGACTGACCCTACTTACAATGAGGCAGTTCTTC.

The table lists this clone with a few counts. The V call is TRBV19, the J call TRBJ1-2; TRBD1 agrees at 7 bases. V lost 7 bases, J lost 7 bases, and 12 bases stayed unmatched. The CDR3 runs 14 residues. CDR1 is LNHDA and CDR2 is SQIVND in the germline V gene (reference sequence). CDR3 in amino acids: CASTSGLEGAGYTF. CDR3 nucleotide sequence: TGTGCCAGTACCTCCGGTCTGGAGGGGGCTGGCTACACCTTC.

As regards this clone: Given the absence of the conserved phenylalanine or tryptophan at the CDR3 end, a read error is likely. No DNA is shown, since the ends of the CDR3 on it are uncertain; the CDR3 is the one TCRdb lists. J is TRBJ1-2 and V is TRBV3-1 (or the pseudogene TRBV3-2). Counting both end residues, the CDR3 totals 9 amino acids. Per germline, CDR1 LGHDT and CDR2 YNNKEL (reference sequence). The CDR3 region is CARSYLVLL.

The rearrangement links TRBV9 to TRBJ2-4; 9 nucleotides align to TRBD1. The CDR3 extends over 15 amino acids. Trimming removed 6 bases from V and 9 bases from J; junction bases left unmatched: 13. Germline V lookup: CDR1 SGDLS, CDR2 YYNGEE. CDR3 in amino acids: CASNVGGQGSGIQYF. CDR3 coding DNA: TGTGCCAGCAACGTGGGAGGACAGGGGTCCGGCATTCAGTACTTC.

The V gene is TRBV13, the J gene TRBJ2-7; possible D gene TRBD2, 5 bases. The germline V gene has CDR1 PRHDT and CDR2 FYEKMQ (reference sequence). V lost 1 base, J lost 3 bases, and 7 bases lay in between. The CDR3 loop spans 13 amino acids. CDR3 amino acids: CASSLDRDYEQYF. Written as DNA, the CDR3 is TGTGCCAGCAGCTTAGATCGGGACTACGAGCAGTACTTC.